This T cell receptor beta chain appears in the sequencing data of a study of a mutant IDH1 vaccine in newly diagnosed glioma. Comments on this clone: Its target is not known.

Some clones are missing from TCRdb's copy, which holds only in-frame ones; the method was immunoSEQ multiplex PCR. Here the sample spans about 54,000 clones, about 86% being singletons. The CDR3 runs 15 residues. V shed 1 base, J shed 4 bases, and the junction held 7 bases outside the gene matches. Germline V gene data show CDR1 as LNHDA and CDR2 as SQIVND (reference sequence). Noted time point: week 35, safety follow-up. What each vaccine dose contained was 300 ug of mutant IDH1 20-mer peptide, accompanied by topical imiquimod. The receptor comes from a man aged 35 to 55 with glioma. This material consisted of PBMCs, taken from a glioma patient whose treatment included an IDH1 peptide vaccine. The J gene is TRBJ2-7, the V gene TRBV19; TRBD2 matches 7 bases. In DNA, the CDR3 is TGTGCCAGTAGTATAGGCGGGAGTAGTGGATACGAGCAGTACTTC. This gives the protein CASSIGGSSGYEQYF. Supplemented by reference TRBV19 and TRBJ2-7, the full variable domain reads DGGITQSPKYLFRKEGQNVTLSCEQNLNHDAMYWYRQDPGQGLRLIYYSQIVNDFQKGDIAEGYSVSREKKESFPLTVTSAQKNPTAFYLCASSIGGSSGYEQYFGPGTRLTVT.